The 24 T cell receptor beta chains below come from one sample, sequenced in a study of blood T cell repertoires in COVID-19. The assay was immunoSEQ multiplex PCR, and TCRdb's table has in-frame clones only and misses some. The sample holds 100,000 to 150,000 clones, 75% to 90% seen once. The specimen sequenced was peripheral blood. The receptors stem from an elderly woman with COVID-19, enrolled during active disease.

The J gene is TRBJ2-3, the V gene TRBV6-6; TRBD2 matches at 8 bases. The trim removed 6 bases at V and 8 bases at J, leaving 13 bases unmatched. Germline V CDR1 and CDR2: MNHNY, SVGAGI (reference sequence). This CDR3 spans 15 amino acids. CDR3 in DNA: TGTGCCAGCAGCCTAACTAGCGGCGCGGTGGGTACGCAGTATTTT. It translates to CASSLTSGAVGTQYF.

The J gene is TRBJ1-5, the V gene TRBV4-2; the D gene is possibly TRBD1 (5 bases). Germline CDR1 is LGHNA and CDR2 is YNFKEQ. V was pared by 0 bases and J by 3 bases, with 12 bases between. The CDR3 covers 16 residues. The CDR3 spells CASSQEDSFLNQPQHF. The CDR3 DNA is TGTGCCAGCAGCCAAGAAGACAGCTTTCTCAATCAGCCCCAGCATTTT.

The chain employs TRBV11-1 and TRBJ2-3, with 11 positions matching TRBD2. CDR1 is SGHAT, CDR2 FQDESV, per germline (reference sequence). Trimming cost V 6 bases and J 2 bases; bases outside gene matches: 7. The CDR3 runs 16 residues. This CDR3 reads CASSQRTSGFTDTQYF. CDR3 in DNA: TGTGCCAGCAGTCAAAGGACTAGCGGGTTCACAGATACGCAGTATTTT.

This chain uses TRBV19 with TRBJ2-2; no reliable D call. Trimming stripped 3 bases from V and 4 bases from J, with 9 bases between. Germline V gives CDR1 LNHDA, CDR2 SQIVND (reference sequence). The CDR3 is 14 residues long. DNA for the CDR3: TGTGCCAGTAGTATCGGCCCGGGCACCGGGGAGCTGTTTTTT. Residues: CASSIGPGTGELFF.

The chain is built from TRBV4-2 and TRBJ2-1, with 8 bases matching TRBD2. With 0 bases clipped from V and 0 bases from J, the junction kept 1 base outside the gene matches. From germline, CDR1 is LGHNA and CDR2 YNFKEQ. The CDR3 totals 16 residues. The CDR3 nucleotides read TGTGCCAGCAGCCAAGATACTAGCGGCTCCTACAATGAGCAGTTCTTC. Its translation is CASSQDTSGSYNEQFF.

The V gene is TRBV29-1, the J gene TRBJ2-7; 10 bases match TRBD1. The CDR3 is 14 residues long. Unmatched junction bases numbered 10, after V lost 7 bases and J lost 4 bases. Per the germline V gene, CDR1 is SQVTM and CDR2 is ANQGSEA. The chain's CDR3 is CSASGGTGEYEQYF. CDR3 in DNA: TGCAGCGCATCGGGAGGGACAGGGGAATACGAGCAGTACTTC.

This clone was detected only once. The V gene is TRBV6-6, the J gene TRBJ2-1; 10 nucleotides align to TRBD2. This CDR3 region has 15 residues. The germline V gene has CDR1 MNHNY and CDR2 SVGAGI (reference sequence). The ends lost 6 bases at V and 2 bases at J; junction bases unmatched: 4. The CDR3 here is CASSPGLATYNEQFF. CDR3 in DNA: TGTGCCAGCAGCCCGGGACTAGCGACCTACAATGAGCAGTTCTTC.

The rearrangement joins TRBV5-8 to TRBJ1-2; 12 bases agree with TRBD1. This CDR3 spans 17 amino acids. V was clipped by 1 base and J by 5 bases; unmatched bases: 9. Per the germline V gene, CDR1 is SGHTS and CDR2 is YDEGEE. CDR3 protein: CASSLPGTGGVWYGYTF. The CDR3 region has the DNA TGTGCCAGCAGCTTGCCAGGGACAGGGGGCGTTTGGTATGGCTACACCTTC.

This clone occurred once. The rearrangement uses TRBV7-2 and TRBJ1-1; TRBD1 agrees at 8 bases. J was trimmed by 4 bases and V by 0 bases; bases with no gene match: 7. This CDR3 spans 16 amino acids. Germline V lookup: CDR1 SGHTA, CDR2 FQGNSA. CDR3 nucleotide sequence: TGTGCCAGCAGCTTAGCGTATACAGGGGGGAGCACTGAAGCTTTCTTT. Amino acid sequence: CASSLAYTGGSTEAFF.

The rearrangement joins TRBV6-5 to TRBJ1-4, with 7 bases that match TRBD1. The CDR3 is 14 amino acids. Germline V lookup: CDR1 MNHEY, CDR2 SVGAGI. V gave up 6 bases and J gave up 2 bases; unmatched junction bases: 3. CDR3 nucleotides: TGTGCCAGCAGATTGACAGGGACTAATGAAAAACTGTTTTTT. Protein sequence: CASRLTGTNEKLFF.

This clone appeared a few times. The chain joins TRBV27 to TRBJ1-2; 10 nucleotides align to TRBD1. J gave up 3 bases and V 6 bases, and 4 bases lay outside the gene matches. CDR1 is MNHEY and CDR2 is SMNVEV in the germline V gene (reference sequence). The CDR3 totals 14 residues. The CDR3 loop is CASRGGQGYYGYTF. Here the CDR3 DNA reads TGTGCCAGCAGGGGGGGACAGGGGTACTATGGCTACACCTTC.

CDR3 protein: CASSFGTGASNYGYTF. DNA for the CDR3: TGTGCCAGCAGCTTTGGGACAGGGGCGTCTAACTATGGCTACACCTTC. The chain has TRBV7-2 and TRBJ1-2, with 10 positions matching TRBD1. Germline CDR1 SGHTA, CDR2 FQGNSA. This CDR3 has 16 amino acids. The J segment lost 0 bases and the V segment lost 3 bases, leaving 4 bases of the junction unmatched.

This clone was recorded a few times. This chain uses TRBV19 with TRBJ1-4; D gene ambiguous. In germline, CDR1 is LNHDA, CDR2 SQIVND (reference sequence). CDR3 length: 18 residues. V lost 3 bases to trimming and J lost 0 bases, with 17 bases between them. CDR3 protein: CASSIGRGNQATNEKLFF. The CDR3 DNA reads TGTGCCAGTAGTATTGGCCGGGGAAATCAGGCAACTAATGAAAAACTGTTTTTT.

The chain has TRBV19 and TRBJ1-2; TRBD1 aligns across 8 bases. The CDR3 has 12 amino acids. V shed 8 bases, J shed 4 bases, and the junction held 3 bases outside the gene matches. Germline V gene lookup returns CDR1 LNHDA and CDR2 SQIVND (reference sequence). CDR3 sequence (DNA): TGTGCCAGTGGACAGGGTCGCTATGGCTACACCTTC. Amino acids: CASGQGRYGYTF.

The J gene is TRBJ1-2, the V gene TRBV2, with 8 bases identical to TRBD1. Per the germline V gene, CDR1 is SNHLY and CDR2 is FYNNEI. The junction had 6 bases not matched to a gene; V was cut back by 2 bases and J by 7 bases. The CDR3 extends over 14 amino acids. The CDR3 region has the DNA TGTGCCAGCAGTGAATGGTCAGGGACAGGTGGCTACACCTTC. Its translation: CASSEWSGTGGYTF.

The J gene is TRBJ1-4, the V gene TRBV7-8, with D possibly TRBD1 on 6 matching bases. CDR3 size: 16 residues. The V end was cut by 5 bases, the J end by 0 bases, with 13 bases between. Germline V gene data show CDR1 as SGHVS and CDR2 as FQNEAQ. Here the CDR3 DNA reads TGTGCCAGCAGCCTTCGGGACACCCCAACTAATGAAAAACTGTTTTTT. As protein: CASSLRDTPTNEKLFF.

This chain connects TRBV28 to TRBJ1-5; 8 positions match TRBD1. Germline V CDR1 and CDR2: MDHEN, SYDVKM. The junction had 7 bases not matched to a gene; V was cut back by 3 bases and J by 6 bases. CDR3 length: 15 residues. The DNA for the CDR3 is TGTGCCAGCAGTTTCATGACAGGGGCCGGTCAGCCCCAGCATTTT. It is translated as CASSFMTGAGQPQHF.

The CDR3 is CASSLRANTGELFF. For the CDR3, the DNA is TGTGCCAGCAGCTTACGGGCGAACACCGGGGAGCTGTTTTTT. The gene calls are TRBV7-2 and TRBJ2-2; D is unclear. The CDR3 runs 14 residues. The V and J ends lost 2 bases and 0 bases respectively, with 4 bases between them. Germline CDR1 and CDR2: SGHTA and FQGNSA.

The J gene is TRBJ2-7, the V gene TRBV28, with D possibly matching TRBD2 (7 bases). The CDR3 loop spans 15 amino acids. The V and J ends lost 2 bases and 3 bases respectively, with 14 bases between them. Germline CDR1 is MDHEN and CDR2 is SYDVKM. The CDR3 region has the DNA TGTGCCAGCAGTTTAGGGGGGGCGGGAGACTACGAGCAGTACTTC. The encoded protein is CASSLGGAGDYEQYF.

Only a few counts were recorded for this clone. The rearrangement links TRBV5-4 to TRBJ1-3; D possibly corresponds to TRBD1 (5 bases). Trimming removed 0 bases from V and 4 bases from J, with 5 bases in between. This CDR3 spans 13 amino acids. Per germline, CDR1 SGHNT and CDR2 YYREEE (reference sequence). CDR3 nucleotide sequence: TGTGCCAGCAGCTTGGACAGGGGAAACACCATATATTTT. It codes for CASSLDRGNTIYF.

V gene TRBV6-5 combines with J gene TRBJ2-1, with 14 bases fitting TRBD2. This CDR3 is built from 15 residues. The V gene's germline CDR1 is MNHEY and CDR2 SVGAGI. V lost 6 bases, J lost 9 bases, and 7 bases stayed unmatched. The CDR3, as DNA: TGTGCCAGCAGCGGATCGGGACTAGCGGGAGCTGAGCAGTTCTTC. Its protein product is CASSGSGLAGAEQFF.

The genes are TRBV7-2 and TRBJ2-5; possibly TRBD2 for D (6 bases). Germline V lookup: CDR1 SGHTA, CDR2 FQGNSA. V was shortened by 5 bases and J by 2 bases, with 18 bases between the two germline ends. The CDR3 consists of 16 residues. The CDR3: CASSPEERLVQETQYF. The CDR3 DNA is TGTGCCAGCAGCCCTGAGGAGAGACTAGTTCAAGAGACCCAGTACTTC.

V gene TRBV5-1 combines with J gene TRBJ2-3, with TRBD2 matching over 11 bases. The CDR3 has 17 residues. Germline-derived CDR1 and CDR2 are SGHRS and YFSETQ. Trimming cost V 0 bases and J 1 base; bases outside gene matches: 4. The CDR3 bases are TGCGCCAGCAGCTTGGTTCTAGCGGGAGGACGCACAGATACGCAGTATTTT. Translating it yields CASSLVLAGGRTDTQYF.

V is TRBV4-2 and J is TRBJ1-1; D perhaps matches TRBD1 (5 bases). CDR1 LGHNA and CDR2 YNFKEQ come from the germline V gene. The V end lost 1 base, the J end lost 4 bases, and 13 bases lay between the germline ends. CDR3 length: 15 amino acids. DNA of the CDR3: TGTGCCAGCAGCCAAGCGGGCGGGGGTGCCACTGAAGCTTTCTTT. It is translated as CASSQAGGGATEAFF.